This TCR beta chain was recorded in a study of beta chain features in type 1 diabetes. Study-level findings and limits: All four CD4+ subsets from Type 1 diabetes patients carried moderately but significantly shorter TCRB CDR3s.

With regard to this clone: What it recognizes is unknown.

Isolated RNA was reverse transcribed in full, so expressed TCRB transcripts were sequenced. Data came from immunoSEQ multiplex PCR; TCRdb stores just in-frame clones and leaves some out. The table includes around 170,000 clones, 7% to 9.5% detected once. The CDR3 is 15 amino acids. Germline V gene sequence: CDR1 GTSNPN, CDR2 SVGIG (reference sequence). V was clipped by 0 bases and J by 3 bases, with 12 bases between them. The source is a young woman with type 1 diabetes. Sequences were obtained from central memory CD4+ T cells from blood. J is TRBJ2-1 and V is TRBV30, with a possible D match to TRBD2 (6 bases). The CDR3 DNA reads TGTGCCTGGAGTGTAGGGACTTATCACTACAATGAGCAGTTCTTC. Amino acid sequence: CAWSVGTYHYNEQFF.